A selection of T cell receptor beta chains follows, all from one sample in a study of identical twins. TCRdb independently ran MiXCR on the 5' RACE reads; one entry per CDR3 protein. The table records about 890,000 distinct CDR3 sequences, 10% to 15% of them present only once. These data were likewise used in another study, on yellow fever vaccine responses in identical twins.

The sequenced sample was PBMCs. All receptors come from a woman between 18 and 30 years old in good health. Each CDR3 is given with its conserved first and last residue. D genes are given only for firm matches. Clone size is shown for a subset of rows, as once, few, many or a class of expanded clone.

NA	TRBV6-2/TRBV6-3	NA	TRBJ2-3	TGTGCCAGCAGTTACCTGCGCACTAGCACAGATACGCAGTATTTT	CASSYLRTSTDTQYF
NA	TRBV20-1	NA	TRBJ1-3	TGCAGTGCTAGAAAGACCCGGGACTCTGGAAACACCATATATTTT	CSARKTRDSGNTIYF
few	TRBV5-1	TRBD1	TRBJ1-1	TGCGCCAGCAGCTTGGCGGTGGGGACAGGGGGCTATAGGAGGAACACTGAAGCTTTCTTT	CASSLAVGTGGYRRNTEAFF
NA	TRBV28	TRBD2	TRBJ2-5	TGTGCCAGCCGACGCGGGGCGGGAGTGGAGACCCAGTACTTC	CASRRGAGVETQYF
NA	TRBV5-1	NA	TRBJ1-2	TGCGCCAGCAGCTTGACCGGACGGGAACATACTGGGTACACCTTC	CASSLTGREHTGYTF
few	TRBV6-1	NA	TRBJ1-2	TGTGCCAGCAGTGTTGGGGGAGCTAACTATGGCTACACCTTC	CASSVGGANYGYTF
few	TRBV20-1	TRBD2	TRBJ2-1	TGCAGTGCTGGCCGACTAGCGGTGAACTACAATGAGCAGTTCTTC	CSAGRLAVNYNEQFF
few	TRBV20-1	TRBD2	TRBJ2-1	TGCAGTGCTAGGTTTCCTGGACTAGCGGGGGGTCGGTCCTACAATGAGCAGTTCTTC	CSARFPGLAGGRSYNEQFF
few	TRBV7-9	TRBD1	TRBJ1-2	TGTGCCAGCAGCTTGGGACAGGGTGACTACACCTTC	CASSLGQGDYTF
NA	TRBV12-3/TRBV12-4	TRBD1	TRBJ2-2	TGTGCCAGCAGTTTCGACAGGGTGGAGGCCGGGGAGCTGTTTTTT	CASSFDRVEAGELFF
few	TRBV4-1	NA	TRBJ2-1	TGCGCCAGCAGCCCCCAAAGGGTAGGCGAATACTCCTACAATGAGCAGTTCTTC	CASSPQRVGEYSYNEQFF
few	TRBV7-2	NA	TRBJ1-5	TGTGCCAGCAGCGCGTCAGGGTTAGGTCAGCCCCAGCATTTT	CASSASGLGQPQHF
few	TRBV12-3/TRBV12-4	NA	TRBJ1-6	TGTGCCAGCAGTTTAGGGGGCTTAGATAATTCACCCCTCCACTTT	CASSLGGLDNSPLHF
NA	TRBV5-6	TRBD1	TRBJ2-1	TGTGCCAGCAGCTGGACAGGGGAACTTGAGCAGTTCTTC	CASSWTGELEQFF
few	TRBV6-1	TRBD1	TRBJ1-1	TGTGCCAGCAGTCCGGGACAGTATTCCACTGAAGCTTTCTTT	CASSPGQYSTEAFF
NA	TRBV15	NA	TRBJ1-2	TGTGCCACCAGTCCCGCTTATAACTATGGCTACACCTTC	CATSPAYNYGYTF
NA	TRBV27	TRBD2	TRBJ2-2	TGTGCCAGCAGTTTTGGTAGCGGGGACACGAACACCGGGGAGCTGTTTTTT	CASSFGSGDTNTGELFF
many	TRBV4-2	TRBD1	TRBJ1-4	TGTGCCAGCAGCCAGCGGGACAGAAAGGGGCTTGAAAAACTGTTTTTT	CASSQRDRKGLEKLFF
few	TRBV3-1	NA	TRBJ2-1	TGTGCCAGCAGCCACCCACGGGGAAATGTTAATGAGCAGTTCTTC	CASSHPRGNVNEQFF
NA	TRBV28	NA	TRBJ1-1	TGTGCCAGCATAGGTGGCTCCCGGGCTGAAGCTTTCTTT	CASIGGSRAEAFF
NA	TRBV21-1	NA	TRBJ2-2	TGTGCCAGCAGCAGCCGGGACAGGGGGCCCCCCGGGGAGCTGTTTTTT	CASSSRDRGPPGELFF
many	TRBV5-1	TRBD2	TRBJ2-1	TGCGCCAGCAGCTCCGGGCCGGGACTAGCTCTCAATGAGCAGTTCTTC	CASSSGPGLALNEQFF
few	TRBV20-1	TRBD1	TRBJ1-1	TGCAGTGCTAGAGACAGACAGGGTAGGTCCCACACTGAAGCTTTCTTT	CSARDRQGRSHTEAFF
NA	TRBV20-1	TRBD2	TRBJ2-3	TGCAGTGCTAGCGGGGGGGCCACAGATACGCAGTATTTT	CSASGGATDTQYF
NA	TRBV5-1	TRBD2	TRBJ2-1	TGCGCCAGCAGTATGCTAGCGGGAGCCCACAATGAGCAGTTCTTC	CASSMLAGAHNEQFF
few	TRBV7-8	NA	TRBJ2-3	TGTGCCAGCAGCTTACGTGGGAGAGGCACAGATACGCAGTATTTT	CASSLRGRGTDTQYF
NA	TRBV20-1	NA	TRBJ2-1	TGCAGTGCTAGAGATAGGGCGGGCCAGGGCCAAGTCAATGAGCAGTTCTTC	CSARDRAGQGQVNEQFF
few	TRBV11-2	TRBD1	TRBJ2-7	TGTGCCAGCAGCTCCATATTGATCGTATCGGGAGACAGGGGAAACTACGAGCAGTACTTC	CASSSILIVSGDRGNYEQYF
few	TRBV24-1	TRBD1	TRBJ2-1	TGTGCCACCACAAGACAGGGAAACAATGAGCAGTTCTTC	CATTRQGNNEQFF
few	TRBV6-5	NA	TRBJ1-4	TGTGCCAGCAGTTACGAGGACGGAGGGGGAAAACTGTTTTTT	CASSYEDGGGKLFF
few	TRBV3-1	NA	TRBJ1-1	TGTGCCAGCAGCCAAGGGGCAGGGCTCACTGAAGCTTTCTTT	CASSQGAGLTEAFF
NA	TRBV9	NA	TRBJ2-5	TGTGCCAGCAGCGAGCTTGAATACCAAGAGACCCAGTACTTC	CASSELEYQETQYF
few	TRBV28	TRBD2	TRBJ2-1	TGTGCCAGCGGAGCCCTAGCGGGAGGGTACAATGAGCAGTTCTTC	CASGALAGGYNEQFF
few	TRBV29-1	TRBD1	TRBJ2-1	TGCAGCGTTGGACAGGGGGGTCGGCAGTTCTTC	CSVGQGGRQFF
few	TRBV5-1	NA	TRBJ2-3	TGCGCCAGCAGCTTGGCCACAGCGTCCGCGGGGGATACGCAGTATTTT	CASSLATASAGDTQYF
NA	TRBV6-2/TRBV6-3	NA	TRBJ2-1	TGTGCCAGCAGTTTCAACCGGGACTCCTGGCAGTTCTTC	CASSFNRDSWQFF
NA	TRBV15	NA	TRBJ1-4	TGTGCCACCAGCAGAATACTGGCAACTAATGAAAAACTGTTTTTT	CATSRILATNEKLFF
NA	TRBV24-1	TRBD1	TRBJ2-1	TGTGCCACCAGACAGGGGGCAGAGTACAATGAGCAGTTCTTC	CATRQGAEYNEQFF
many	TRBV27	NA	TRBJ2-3	TGTGCCAGCAGTTTAATGGACCCAGATACGCAGTATTTT	CASSLMDPDTQYF
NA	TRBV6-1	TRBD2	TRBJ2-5	TGTGCCAGCAGGGGTCCCGGGAGGGAGACCCAGTACTTC	CASRGPGRETQYF
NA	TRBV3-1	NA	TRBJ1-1	TGTGCCAGCAGCCAAAGAGGTGGAATAGCAGCTTTCTTT	CASSQRGGIAAFF
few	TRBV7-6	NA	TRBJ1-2	TGTGCCAGCAGCTTAGCGCCGGGACTAGAATGGGGCTACACCTTC	CASSLAPGLEWGYTF